This T cell receptor beta chain was recovered during a study of technical replicates of blood from a few donors. The germline gives CDR1 MDHEN, CDR2 SYDVKM. The CDR3 is 19 residues long. Between the trimmed V and J ends, which lost 6 bases and 2 bases, there was a span of 23 bases. Clones were sequenced by immunoSEQ multiplex PCR, and TCRdb holds only the in-frame ones, with some missing. The table records some 77,000 clones, around 92% of them present only once. Source material: T cells isolated from PBMCs. This receptor was obtained from a human donor in good health. This rearrangement joins TRBV28 to TRBJ2-6; weak D call: TRBD1 (6 bases). The CDR3 DNA follows: TGTGCCAGCAGCCCGGGCGGACAGTCCCTATTTCCTGGGGCCAACGTCCTGACTTTC. Amino acid sequence: CASSPGGQSLFPGANVLTF.